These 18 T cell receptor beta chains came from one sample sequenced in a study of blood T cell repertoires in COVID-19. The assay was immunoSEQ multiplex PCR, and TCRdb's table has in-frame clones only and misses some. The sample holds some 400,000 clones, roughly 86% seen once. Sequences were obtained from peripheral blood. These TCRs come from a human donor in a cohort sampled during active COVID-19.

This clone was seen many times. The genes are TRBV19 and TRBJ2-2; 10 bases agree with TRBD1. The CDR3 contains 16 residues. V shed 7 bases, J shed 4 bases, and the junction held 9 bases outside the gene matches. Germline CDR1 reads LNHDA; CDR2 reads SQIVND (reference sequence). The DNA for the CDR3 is TGTGCCAGTACCTTCTCTGGGACAGGGGCCACCGGGGAGCTGTTTTTT. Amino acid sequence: CASTFSGTGATGELFF.

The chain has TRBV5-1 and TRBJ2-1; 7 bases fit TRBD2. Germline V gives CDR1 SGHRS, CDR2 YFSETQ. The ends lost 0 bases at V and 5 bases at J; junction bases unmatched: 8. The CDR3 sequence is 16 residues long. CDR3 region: CASSLAYTSADNEQFF. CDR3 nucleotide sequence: TGCGCCAGCAGCTTGGCCTACACTAGCGCGGACAATGAGCAGTTCTTC. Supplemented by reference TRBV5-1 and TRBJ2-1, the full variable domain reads KAGVTQTPRYLIKTRGQQVTLSCSPISGHRSVSWYQQTPGQGLQFLFEYFSETQRNKGNFPGRFSGRQFSNSRSEMNVSTLELGDSALYLCASSLAYTSADNEQFFGPGTRLTVL.

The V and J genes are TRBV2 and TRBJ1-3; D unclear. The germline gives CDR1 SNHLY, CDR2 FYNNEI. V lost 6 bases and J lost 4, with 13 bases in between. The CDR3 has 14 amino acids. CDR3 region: CASRDRGEGNTIYF. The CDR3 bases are TGTGCCAGCAGAGATCGGGGAGAGGGAAACACCATATATTTT.

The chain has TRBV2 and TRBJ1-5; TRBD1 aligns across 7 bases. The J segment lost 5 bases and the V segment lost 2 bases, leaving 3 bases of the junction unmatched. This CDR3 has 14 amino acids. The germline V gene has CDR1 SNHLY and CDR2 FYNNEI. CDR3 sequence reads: CASSERDRDQPQHF. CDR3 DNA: TGTGCCAGCAGTGAACGGGACAGAGATCAGCCCCAGCATTTT.

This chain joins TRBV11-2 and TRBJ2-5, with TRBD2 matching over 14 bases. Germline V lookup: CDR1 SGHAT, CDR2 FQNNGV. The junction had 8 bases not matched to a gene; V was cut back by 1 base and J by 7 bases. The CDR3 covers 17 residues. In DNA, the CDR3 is TGTGCCAGCAGCTTAGCCACCGGGACTAGCGGGAGTAGGACCCAGTACTTC. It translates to CASSLATGTSGSRTQYF.

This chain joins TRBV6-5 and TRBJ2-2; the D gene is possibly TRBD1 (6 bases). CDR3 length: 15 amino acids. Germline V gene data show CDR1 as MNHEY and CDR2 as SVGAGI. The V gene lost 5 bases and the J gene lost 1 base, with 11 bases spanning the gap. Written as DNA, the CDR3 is TGTGCCAGCAGTCGAGGGACATTGAACACCGGGGAGCTGTTTTTT. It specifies CASSRGTLNTGELFF.

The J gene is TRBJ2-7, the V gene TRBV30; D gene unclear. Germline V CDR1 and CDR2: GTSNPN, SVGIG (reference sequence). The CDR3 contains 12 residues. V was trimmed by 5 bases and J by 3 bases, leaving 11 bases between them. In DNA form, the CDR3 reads TGTGCCTGGGGGCCAGAAATCTACGAGCAGTACTTC. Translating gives CAWGPEIYEQYF.

The CDR3 protein is CASSQPTGRVDGYTF. The CDR3 coding sequence is TGCGCCAGCAGCCAGCCGACAGGGAGAGTCGATGGCTACACCTTC. The V and J genes are TRBV4-1 and TRBJ1-2; TRBD1 matches 7 bases. V dropped 3 bases and J dropped 6; count of bases not matched to a gene: 10. CDR1 and CDR2 from the germline V gene are MGHRA and YSYEKL. The CDR3 spans 15 residues.

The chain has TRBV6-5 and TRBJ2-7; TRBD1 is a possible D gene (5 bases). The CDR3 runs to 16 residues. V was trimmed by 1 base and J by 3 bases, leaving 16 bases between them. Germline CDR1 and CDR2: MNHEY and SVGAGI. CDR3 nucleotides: TGTGCCAGCAGTTACTATTCTTCGGGCAGGGACTACGAGCAGTACTTC. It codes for CASSYYSSGRDYEQYF.

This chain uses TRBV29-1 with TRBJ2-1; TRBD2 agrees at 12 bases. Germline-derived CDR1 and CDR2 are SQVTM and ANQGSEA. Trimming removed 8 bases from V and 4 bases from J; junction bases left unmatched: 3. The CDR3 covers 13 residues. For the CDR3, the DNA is TGCAGCCTACTAGCGGGAGGATACAATGAGCAGTTCTTC. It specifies CSLLAGGYNEQFF.

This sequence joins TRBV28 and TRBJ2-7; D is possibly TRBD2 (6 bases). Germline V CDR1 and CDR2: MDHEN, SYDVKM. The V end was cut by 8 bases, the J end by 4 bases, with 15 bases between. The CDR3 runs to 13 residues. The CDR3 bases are TGTGCCAGCGGGGGAGGAAGGGTTTACGAGCAGTACTTC. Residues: CASGGGRVYEQYF.

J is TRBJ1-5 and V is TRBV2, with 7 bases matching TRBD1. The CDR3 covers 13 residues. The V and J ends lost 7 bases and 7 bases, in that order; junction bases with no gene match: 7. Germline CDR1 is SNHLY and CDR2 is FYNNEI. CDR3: CASIGDRGQPQHF. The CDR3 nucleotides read TGTGCCAGCATAGGGGACAGAGGGCAGCCCCAGCATTTT.

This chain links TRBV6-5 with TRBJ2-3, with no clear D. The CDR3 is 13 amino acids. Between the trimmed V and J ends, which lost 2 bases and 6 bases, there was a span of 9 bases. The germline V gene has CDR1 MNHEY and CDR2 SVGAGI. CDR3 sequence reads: CASSYGPVDTQYF. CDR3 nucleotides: TGTGCCAGCAGTTACGGGCCTGTGGATACGCAGTATTTT.

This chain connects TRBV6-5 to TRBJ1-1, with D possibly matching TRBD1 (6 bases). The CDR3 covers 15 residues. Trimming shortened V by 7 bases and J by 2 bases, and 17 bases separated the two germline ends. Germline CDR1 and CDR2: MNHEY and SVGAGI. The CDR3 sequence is CASTNKTGGNTEAFF. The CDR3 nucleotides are TGTGCCAGCACCAACAAGACAGGAGGAAACACTGAAGCTTTCTTT.

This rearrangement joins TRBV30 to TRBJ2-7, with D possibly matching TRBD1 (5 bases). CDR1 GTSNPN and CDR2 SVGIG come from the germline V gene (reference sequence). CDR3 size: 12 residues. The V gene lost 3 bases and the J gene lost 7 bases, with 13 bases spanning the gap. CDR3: CAWSPRKGEQYF. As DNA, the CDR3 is TGTGCCTGGAGCCCGAGGAAGGGGGAGCAGTACTTC.

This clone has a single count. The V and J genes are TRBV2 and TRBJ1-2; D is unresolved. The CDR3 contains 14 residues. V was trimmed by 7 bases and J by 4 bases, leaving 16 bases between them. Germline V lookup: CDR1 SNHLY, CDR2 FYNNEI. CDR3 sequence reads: CASTRTTLTYGYTF. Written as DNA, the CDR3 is TGTGCCAGCACTCGGACTACTCTTACCTATGGCTACACCTTC.

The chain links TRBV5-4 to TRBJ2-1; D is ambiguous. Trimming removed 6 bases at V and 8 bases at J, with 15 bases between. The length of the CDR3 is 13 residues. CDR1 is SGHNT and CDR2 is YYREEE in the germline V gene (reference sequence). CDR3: CASKAVWSDEQFF. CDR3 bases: TGTGCCAGCAAGGCTGTTTGGAGTGATGAGCAGTTCTTC.

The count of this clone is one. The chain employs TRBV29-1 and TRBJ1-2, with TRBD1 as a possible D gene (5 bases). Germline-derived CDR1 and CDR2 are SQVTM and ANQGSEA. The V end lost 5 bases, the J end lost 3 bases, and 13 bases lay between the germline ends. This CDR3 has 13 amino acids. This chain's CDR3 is CSVQPGNHYGYTF. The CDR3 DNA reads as TGCAGCGTTCAGCCAGGGAACCACTATGGCTACACCTTC.